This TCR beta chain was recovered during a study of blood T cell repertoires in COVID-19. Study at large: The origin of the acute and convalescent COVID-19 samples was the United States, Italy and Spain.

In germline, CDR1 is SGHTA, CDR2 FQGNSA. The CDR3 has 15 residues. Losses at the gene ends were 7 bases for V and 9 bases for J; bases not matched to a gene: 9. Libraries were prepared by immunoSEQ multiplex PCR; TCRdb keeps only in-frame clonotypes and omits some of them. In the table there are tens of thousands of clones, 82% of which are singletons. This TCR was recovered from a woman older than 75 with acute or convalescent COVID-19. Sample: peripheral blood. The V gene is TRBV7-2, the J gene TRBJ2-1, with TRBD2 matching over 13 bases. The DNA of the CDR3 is TGTGCCAGCACCCTAAGACTAGCGGGAGGTATTGAGCAGTTCTTC. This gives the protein CASTLRLAGGIEQFF.